This T cell receptor (beta chain) was captured by sequencing in a study of blood T cell repertoires in COVID-19. Participants reported their clinical history, and cohort assignment relied on those reports. Recovery among Cohort 3 donors was established by two negative PCRs, clearance, or symptom resolution. As handled by the study authors: Researchers report that nucleated cell counts were estimated from reference gene primer amplification. Clones were sequenced by immunoSEQ multiplex PCR, and TCRdb holds only the in-frame ones, with some missing. The V and J calls and clone size were taken over from that table, and D and trimming were inferred from the DNA. The data contain about 380,000 clones, 87% of them singletons. The V end was cut by 4 bases, the J end by 1 base, with 5 bases between. The CDR3 consists of 13 residues. The germline V gene encodes CDR1 SGHDN and CDR2 FVKESK.

What was sequenced was PBMCs or T cells enriched from blood (not recorded which). The receptor comes from a woman in her 30s who had recovered from COVID-19. V is TRBV14 and J is TRBJ1-5; D call uncertain. DNA of the CDR3: TGTGCCAGCAGCCCTGGCAGCAATCAGCCCCAGCATTTT. Its translation is CASSPGSNQPQHF.